This TCR beta chain appears in the sequencing data of a study of T cell responses to AZD1222 COVID-19 vaccine. CDR1 and CDR2 from the germline V gene are MRHNA and SNTAGT. The germline V and J ends were trimmed by 0 bases and 9 bases, with 9 bases remaining between them. The CDR3 spans 14 residues. About this clone itself: Antigen: not known.

TCRdb's table, derived via immunoSEQ multiplex PCR, lists solely in-frame clones and lacks some. Among 70,000 to 95,000 clones listed, approximately 91% were seen once. General study results and limits: Distributed over spike, vaccine-associated CD4 TCRs predominated at 160-218 and 743-854.

The source is an adult who received the AZD1222 COVID-19 vaccine. The source material was peripheral blood, sampled 28 days after the second AZD1222 dose. The chain uses TRBV6-4 and TRBJ1-6; the D is unclear. CDR3 sequence reads: CASSDSGNGSPLHF. CDR3 DNA: TGTGCCAGCAGTGACTCAGGGAACGGTTCACCCCTCCACTTT.